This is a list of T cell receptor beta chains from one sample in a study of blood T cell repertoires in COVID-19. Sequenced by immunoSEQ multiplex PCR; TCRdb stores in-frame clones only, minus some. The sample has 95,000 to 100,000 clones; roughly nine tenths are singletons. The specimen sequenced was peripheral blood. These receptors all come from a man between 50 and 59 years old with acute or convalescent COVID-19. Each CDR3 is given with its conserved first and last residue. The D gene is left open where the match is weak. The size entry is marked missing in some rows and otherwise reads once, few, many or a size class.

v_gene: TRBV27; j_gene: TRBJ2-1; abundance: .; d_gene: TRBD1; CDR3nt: TGTGCCAGCTACGAGCTCGGGACAGGGCGGGAAAAGGTAAATGAGCAGTTCTTC; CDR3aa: CASYELGTGREKVNEQFF
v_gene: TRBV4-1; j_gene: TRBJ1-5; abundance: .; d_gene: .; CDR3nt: TGCGCCAGCAGCGGACAGCTGAATCAGCCCCAGCATTTT; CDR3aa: CASSGQLNQPQHF
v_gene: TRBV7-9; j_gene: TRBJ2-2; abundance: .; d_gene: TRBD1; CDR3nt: TGTGCCAGCAGCTTAAATGCGGGACAGGGCACCGGGGAGCTGTTTTTT; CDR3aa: CASSLNAGQGTGELFF
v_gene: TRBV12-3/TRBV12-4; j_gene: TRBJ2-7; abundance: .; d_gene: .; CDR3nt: TGTGCCAGCACCTCCTCCTACGAGCAGTACTTC; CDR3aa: CASTSSYEQYF
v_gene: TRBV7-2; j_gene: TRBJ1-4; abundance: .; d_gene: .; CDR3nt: TGTGCCAGCAGCCCGTCGGCGGACATGGGTGAAAAACTGTTTTTT; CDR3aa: CASSPSADMGEKLFF
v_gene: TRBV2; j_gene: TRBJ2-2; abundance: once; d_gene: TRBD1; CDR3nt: TGTGCCAGCAGGGAACAGGGGGCTTTCACCGGGGAGCTGTTTTTT; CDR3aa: CASREQGAFTGELFF
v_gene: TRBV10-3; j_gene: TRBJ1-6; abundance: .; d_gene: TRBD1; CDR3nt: TGTGCCATCCGACAGGGGACCAGCTCCTATAATTCACCCCTCCACTTT; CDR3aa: CAIRQGTSSYNSPLHF
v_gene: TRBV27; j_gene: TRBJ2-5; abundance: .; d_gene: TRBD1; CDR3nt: TGTGCCAGCAGCCTTACAGGGGCCGGGTACCAAGAGACCCAGTACTTC; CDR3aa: CASSLTGAGYQETQYF
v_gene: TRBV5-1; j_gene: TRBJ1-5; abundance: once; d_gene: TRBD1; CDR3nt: TGCGCCAGCAGCCCGACAGGGCCAAGCAATCAGCCCCAGCATTTT; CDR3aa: CASSPTGPSNQPQHF
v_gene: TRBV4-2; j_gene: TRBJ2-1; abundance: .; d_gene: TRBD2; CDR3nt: TGTGCCAGCAGCCAAGAGAGGCTAGCGGTGCGTGAGCAGTTCTTC; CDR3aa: CASSQERLAVREQFF
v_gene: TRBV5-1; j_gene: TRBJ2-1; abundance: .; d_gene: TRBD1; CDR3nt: TGCGCCAGCAGCTTGAGTTGGGGACAGGGTGAGCAGTTCTTC; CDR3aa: CASSLSWGQGEQFF
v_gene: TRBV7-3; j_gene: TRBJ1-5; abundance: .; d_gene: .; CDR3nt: TGTGCCAGCAGCTTAAGTCAGGGTCAGCCCCAGCATTTT; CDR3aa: CASSLSQGQPQHF
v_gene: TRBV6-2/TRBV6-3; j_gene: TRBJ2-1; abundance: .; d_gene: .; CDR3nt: TGTGCCAGCAGTTATCCCAATAATGAGCAGTTCTTC; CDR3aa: CASSYPNNEQFF
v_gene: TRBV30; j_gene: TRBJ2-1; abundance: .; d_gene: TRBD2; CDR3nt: TGTGCCTGGAGTGCCAGCGGGGGGGCCGGGGAGCAGTTCTTC; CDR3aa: CAWSASGGAGEQFF
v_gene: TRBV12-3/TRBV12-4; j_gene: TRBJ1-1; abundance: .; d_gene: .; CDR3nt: TGTGCCAGCAGCAAGACAGGTAACACTGAAGCTTTCTTT; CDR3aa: CASSKTGNTEAFF
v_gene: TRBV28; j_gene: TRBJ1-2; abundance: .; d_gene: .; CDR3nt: TGTGCCAGCAGTTCCGGGACAAAAGGCTACACCTTC; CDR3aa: CASSSGTKGYTF
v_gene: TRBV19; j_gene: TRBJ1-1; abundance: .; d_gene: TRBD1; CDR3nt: TGTGCCAGTAGTACGGACAGGATGAACACTGAAGCTTTCTTT; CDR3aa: CASSTDRMNTEAFF
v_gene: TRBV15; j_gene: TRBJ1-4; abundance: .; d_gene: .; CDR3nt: TGTGCCACCAGCAGAGACAGGGCGGCTAATGAAAAACTGTTTTTT; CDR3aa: CATSRDRAANEKLFF
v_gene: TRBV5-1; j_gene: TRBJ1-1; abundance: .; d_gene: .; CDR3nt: TGCGCCAGCAGCTTGGGGACAGTGGTGAACACTGAAGCTTTCTTT; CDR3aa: CASSLGTVVNTEAFF
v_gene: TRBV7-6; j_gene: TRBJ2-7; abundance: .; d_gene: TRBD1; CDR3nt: TGTGCCAGCAGCTTAGGGACAGGGGGTGGGGAGCAGTACTTC; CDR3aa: CASSLGTGGGEQYF
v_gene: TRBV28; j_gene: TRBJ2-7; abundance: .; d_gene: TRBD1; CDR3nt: TGTGCCAGCAGTCCTCCGGGACAGATGTACGAGCAGTACTTC; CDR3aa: CASSPPGQMYEQYF
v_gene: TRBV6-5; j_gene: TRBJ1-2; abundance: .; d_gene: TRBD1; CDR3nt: TGTGCCAGCAGGGGGGACAGGGAATTGTGGGGCTACACCTTC; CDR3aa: CASRGDRELWGYTF
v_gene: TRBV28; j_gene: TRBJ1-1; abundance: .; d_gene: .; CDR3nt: TGTGCCAGCAGTTTCCTGTGGCGGAGGACAGAGAACACTGAAGCTTTCTTT; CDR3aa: CASSFLWRRTENTEAFF
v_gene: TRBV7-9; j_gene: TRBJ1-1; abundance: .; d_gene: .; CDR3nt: TGTGCCAGCAGCCTGACAGTGGGTGAAGCTTTCTTT; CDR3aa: CASSLTVGEAFF
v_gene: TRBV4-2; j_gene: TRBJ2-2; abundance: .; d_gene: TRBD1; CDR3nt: TGTGCCAGCAGCCAAGGGCCGACAGGGATCACCGGGGAGCTGTTTTTT; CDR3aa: CASSQGPTGITGELFF
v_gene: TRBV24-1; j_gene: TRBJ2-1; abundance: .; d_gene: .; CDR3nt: TGTGCCACCAGTGACTCCTCAACAGGGCCGAGGGAGCAGTTCTTC; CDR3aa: CATSDSSTGPREQFF
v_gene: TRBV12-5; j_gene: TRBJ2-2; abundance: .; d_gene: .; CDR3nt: TGTGCTAGTGGTTTGGCAACAAACACCGGGGAGCTGTTTTTT; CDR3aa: CASGLATNTGELFF
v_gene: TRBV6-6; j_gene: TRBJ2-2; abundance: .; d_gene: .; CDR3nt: TGTGCCAGCAGACATACGAACACCGGGGAGCTGTTTTTT; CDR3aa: CASRHTNTGELFF
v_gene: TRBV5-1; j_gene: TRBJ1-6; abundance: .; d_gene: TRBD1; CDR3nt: TGCGCCAGCAGCTTGGTGCAGGGGGAAAATTCACCCCTCCACTTT; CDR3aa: CASSLVQGENSPLHF
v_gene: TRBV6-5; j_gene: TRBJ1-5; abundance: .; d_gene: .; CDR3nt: TGTGCCAGCACAGAGGCCTCTAGCAATCAGCCCCAGCATTTT; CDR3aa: CASTEASSNQPQHF
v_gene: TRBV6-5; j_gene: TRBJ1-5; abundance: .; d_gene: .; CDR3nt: TGTGCCAGCAGCCGGGACACCAATCAGCCCCAGCATTTT; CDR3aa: CASSRDTNQPQHF
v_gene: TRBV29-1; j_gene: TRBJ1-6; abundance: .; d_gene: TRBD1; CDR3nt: TGCAGCGTGGCTGGGACAGGGGTTAATTCACCCCTCCACTTT; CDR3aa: CSVAGTGVNSPLHF
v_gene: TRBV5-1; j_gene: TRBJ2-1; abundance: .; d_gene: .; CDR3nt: TGCGCCAGCAGTCAGGAGGCTGGAAACTACAATGAGCAGTTCTTC; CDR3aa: CASSQEAGNYNEQFF
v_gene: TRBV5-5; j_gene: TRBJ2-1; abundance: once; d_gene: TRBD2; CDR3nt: TGTGCCAGCAGCCCCTCTGTGGGACTAGCGGGGGGAAATGAGCAGTTCTTC; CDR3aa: CASSPSVGLAGGNEQFF
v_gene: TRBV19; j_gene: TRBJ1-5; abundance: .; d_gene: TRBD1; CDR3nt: TGTGCCAGTAGTATAGGCGCGGCGGGACAGCTCAATCAGCCCCAGCATTTT; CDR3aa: CASSIGAAGQLNQPQHF
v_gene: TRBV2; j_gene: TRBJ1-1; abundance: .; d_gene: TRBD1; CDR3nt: TGTGCCAGCAGCCCCGGACAGGGGAGGGTCACTGAAGCTTTCTTT; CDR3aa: CASSPGQGRVTEAFF
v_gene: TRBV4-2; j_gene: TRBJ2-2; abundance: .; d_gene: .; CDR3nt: TGTGCCAGCAGCCAATTCCCTCGGGAGCTGTTTTTT; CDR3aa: CASSQFPRELFF
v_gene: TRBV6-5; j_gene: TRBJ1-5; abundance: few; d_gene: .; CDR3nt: TGTGCCAGCAGTTACTCCAGGGGCCTCAATCAGCCCCAGCATTTT; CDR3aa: CASSYSRGLNQPQHF
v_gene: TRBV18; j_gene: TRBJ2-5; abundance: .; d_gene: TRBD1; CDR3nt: TGTGCCAGCTCAGATTCCCCCGGGACAGGTGACTCTCTAGTGGAGACCCAGTACTTC; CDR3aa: CASSDSPGTGDSLVETQYF
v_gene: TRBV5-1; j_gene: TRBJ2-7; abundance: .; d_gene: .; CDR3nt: TGCGCCAGCAGCTTGGAGCCCCACGAGCAGTACTTC; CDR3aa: CASSLEPHEQYF
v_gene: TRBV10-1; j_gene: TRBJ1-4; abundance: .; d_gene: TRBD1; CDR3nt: TGCGCCAGCAGTGAAGACAGGGGGCTGAATGAAAAACTGTTTTTT; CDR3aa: CASSEDRGLNEKLFF
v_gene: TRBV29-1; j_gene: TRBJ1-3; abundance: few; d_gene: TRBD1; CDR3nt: TGCAGCGTATTCCTCACCCGGGGACAGGGGAACTCTGGAAACACCATATATTTT; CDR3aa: CSVFLTRGQGNSGNTIYF